This T cell receptor (beta chain) is drawn from a study of beta chain features in type 1 diabetes. Regarding the study as a whole: Sequencing from cDNA could over-represent high-TCR-expressing cells. TCRB CDR3s were moderately but significantly shorter in Type 1 diabetes patients in all four CD4+ subsets.

As every portion of the isolated RNA was reverse transcribed, the sequencing read expressed TCRB transcripts. TCRdb's copy holds only in-frame clones and misses some; the assay was immunoSEQ multiplex PCR. The top ten clones hold more than 0.095% of a sample with 600,000 to 700,000 clones, roughly an eighth of them seen once. Germline trimming cut 4 bases from V and 6 bases from J; bases unmatched to any gene: 9. This CDR3 is built from 15 residues. In germline, CDR1 is LNHDA, CDR2 SQIVND (reference sequence). Isolation of CD4+ naive, central memory, regulatory and stem cell-like memory cells was achieved by sorting via CD45RO/CCR7/CD25/CD127/CD95/CD27. Each sorted fraction was over 95% pure. A remark on this clone: Its specificity is unknown.

This TCR came from a man aged 30 to 39 with type 1 diabetes. V is TRBV19 and J is TRBJ1-5, with TRBD1 matching over 7 bases. Material for sequencing was naive CD4+ T cells from blood. CDR3 bases: TGTGCCAGTAGTACCGGGACAGCTCTGAGTCAGCCCCAGCATTTT. Amino acid sequence: CASSTGTALSQPQHF.